A selection of T cell receptor beta chains follows, all from one sample in a study of T cell responses to AZD1222 COVID-19 vaccine. Assay: immunoSEQ multiplex PCR; the TCRdb copy retains only in-frame clones and omits some. The table records about 99,000 clones, around 90% of them present only once. The sample was peripheral blood, taken on day 0 of AZD1222 vaccination. The receptors here all came from an adult in good health. Both conserved end residues are part of each CDR3. D genes are given only for firm matches. Not every row has a clone size; where given, it reads once, few, many or a size class.

size: .
V: TRBV4-3
J: TRBJ1-1
D: .
CDR3: CASSQGPGVSEAFF
DNA: TGCGCCAGCAGCCAAGGGCCAGGGGTATCTGAAGCTTTCTTT

size: .
V: TRBV5-4
J: TRBJ1-6
D: TRBD1
CDR3: CASSLGQGGNSPLHF
DNA: TGTGCCAGCAGCCTGGGACAGGGAGGTAATTCACCCCTCCACTTT

size: once
V: TRBV9
J: TRBJ2-5
D: .
CDR3: CASSENSGAQETQYF
DNA: TGTGCCAGCAGCGAAAATTCAGGGGCTCAAGAGACCCAGTACTTC

size: .
V: TRBV19
J: TRBJ1-5
D: .
CDR3: CASTGGNQPQHF
DNA: TGTGCCAGTACTGGAGGGAATCAGCCCCAGCATTTT

size: .
V: TRBV14
J: TRBJ1-6
D: .
CDR3: CASSQFPVWADSPLHF
DNA: TGTGCCAGCAGCCAATTCCCCGTGTGGGCTGATTCACCCCTCCACTTT

size: .
V: TRBV5-4
J: TRBJ2-5
D: .
CDR3: CASSLKGETQYF
DNA: TGTGCCAGCAGCTTGAAGGGGGAGACCCAGTACTTC

size: .
V: TRBV6-5
J: TRBJ2-7
D: .
CDR3: CASAPGTSEQYF
DNA: TGTGCCAGCGCACCCGGGACCTCCGAGCAGTACTTC

size: few
V: TRBV30
J: TRBJ1-4
D: .
CDR3: CAWNRVGEKLFF
DNA: TGTGCCTGGAACAGGGTGGGGGAAAAACTGTTTTTT

size: few
V: TRBV2
J: TRBJ1-5
D: .
CDR3: CASRYGEGNQPQHF
DNA: TGTGCCAGCAGGTATGGAGAGGGCAATCAGCCCCAGCATTTT

size: .
V: TRBV6-5
J: TRBJ2-1
D: TRBD2
CDR3: CASSGTSGTYNEQFF
DNA: TGTGCCAGCAGCGGGACTAGCGGGACCTACAATGAGCAGTTCTTC

size: .
V: TRBV29-1
J: TRBJ1-1
D: TRBD1
CDR3: CSVRDSFMNTEAFF
DNA: TGCAGCGTAAGGGACAGTTTCATGAACACTGAAGCTTTCTTT

size: .
V: TRBV6-1
J: TRBJ1-1
D: TRBD1
CDR3: CASSEEQGTEAFF
DNA: TGTGCCAGCAGTGAAGAACAGGGGACCGAAGCTTTCTTT

size: .
V: TRBV7-2
J: TRBJ2-1
D: TRBD2
CDR3: CASSPPGLASNEQFF
DNA: TGTGCCAGCAGCCCCCCGGGACTAGCATCCAATGAGCAGTTCTTC

size: .
V: TRBV5-6
J: TRBJ1-4
D: TRBD1
CDR3: CASSATGEVEKLFF
DNA: TGTGCCAGCAGCGCGACAGGGGAAGTCGAAAAACTGTTTTTT

size: .
V: TRBV29-1
J: TRBJ1-3
D: .
CDR3: CSVERRRGNTIYF
DNA: TGCAGCGTTGAACGCAGACGTGGAAACACCATATATTTT

size: .
V: TRBV14
J: TRBJ2-2
D: TRBD2
CDR3: CASSRLAGKTGELFF
DNA: TGTGCCAGCAGTAGACTAGCGGGAAAAACCGGGGAGCTGTTTTTT

size: .
V: TRBV29-1
J: TRBJ2-5
D: .
CDR3: CSVDNRGMGTQYF
DNA: TGCAGCGTTGACAATCGCGGGATGGGGACCCAGTACTTC

size: .
V: TRBV5-4
J: TRBJ1-1
D: TRBD1
CDR3: CASRLGQKNTEAFF
DNA: TGTGCCAGCAGGCTGGGACAGAAGAACACTGAAGCTTTCTTT

size: .
V: TRBV21-1
J: TRBJ2-6
D: .
CDR3: CASSGPGTGPFGANVLTF
DNA: TGTGCCAGCAGCGGTCCCGGGACAGGGCCCTTTGGGGCCAACGTCCTGACTTTC

size: .
V: TRBV6-5
J: TRBJ1-1
D: TRBD1
CDR3: CASSDSGGGHTEAFF
DNA: TGTGCCAGCAGTGACTCAGGGGGGGGACACACTGAAGCTTTCTTT

size: .
V: TRBV6-5
J: TRBJ1-4
D: TRBD1
CDR3: CASKERQGLNEKLFF
DNA: TGTGCCAGCAAGGAGAGACAGGGACTTAATGAAAAACTGTTTTTT

size: .
V: TRBV28
J: TRBJ1-4
D: .
CDR3: CASSLGPQEKLFF
DNA: TGTGCCAGCAGTTTAGGGCCCCAGGAAAAACTGTTTTTT

size: .
V: TRBV10-3
J: TRBJ2-3
D: .
CDR3: CAITPDSTDTQYF
DNA: TGTGCCATCACCCCGGACTCTACAGATACGCAGTATTTT

size: once
V: TRBV23-1
J: TRBJ2-1
D: .
CDR3: CASSPKNWDEQFF
DNA: TGCGCCAGCAGCCCCAAAAACTGGGATGAGCAGTTCTTC

size: .
V: TRBV6-2/TRBV6-3
J: TRBJ1-1
D: .
CDR3: CASSLGQNTEAFF
DNA: TGTGCCAGCAGCCTGGGACAGAACACTGAAGCTTTCTTT

size: .
V: TRBV24-1
J: TRBJ1-5
D: .
CDR3: CATSVGGPKEPQHF
DNA: TGTGCCACCAGTGTGGGGGGCCCCAAGGAGCCCCAGCATTTT

size: .
V: TRBV19
J: TRBJ1-1
D: .
CDR3: CASSALGRLNTEAFF
DNA: TGTGCCAGTAGTGCCTTGGGACGGCTGAACACTGAAGCTTTCTTT

size: .
V: TRBV9
J: TRBJ2-7
D: .
CDR3: CASSVVPDPYEQYF
DNA: TGTGCCAGCAGCGTAGTGCCGGACCCCTACGAGCAGTACTTC

size: once
V: TRBV4-3
J: TRBJ1-2
D: TRBD1
CDR3: CASSQDRLGTGGNNGGYTF
DNA: TGCGCCAGCAGCCAAGATAGGCTTGGGACAGGGGGAAATAATGGCGGCTACACCTTC

size: .
V: TRBV6-4
J: TRBJ1-2
D: .
CDR3: CASSSGTLNYGYTF
DNA: TGTGCCAGCAGTTCCGGGACACTTAACTATGGCTACACCTTC

size: .
V: TRBV12-5
J: TRBJ1-6
D: TRBD1
CDR3: CASGSYRGPGSPLHF
DNA: TGTGCTAGTGGTTCCTACAGGGGGCCGGGCTCACCCCTCCACTTT

size: .
V: TRBV14
J: TRBJ1-2
D: .
CDR3: CASSQWAGPNYGYTF
DNA: TGTGCCAGCAGCCAATGGGCAGGGCCCAACTATGGCTACACCTTC

size: .
V: TRBV5-6
J: TRBJ1-3
D: TRBD1
CDR3: CASSLEQGVVGNTIYF
DNA: TGTGCCAGCAGCTTGGAACAGGGGGTCGTTGGTAACACCATATATTTT

size: .
V: TRBV7-9
J: TRBJ2-1
D: .
CDR3: CASSSFGGRHDNEQFF
DNA: TGTGCCAGCAGCTCCTTTGGAGGGAGACACGACAATGAGCAGTTCTTC

size: .
V: TRBV15
J: TRBJ1-2
D: TRBD1
CDR3: CATSTGGTDYGYTF
DNA: TGTGCCACCAGCACCGGAGGGACAGACTATGGCTACACCTTC

size: .
V: TRBV6-5
J: TRBJ1-1
D: .
CDR3: CASSYRPGQGGTEAFF
DNA: TGTGCCAGCAGTTACCGCCCCGGGCAGGGCGGCACTGAAGCTTTCTTT

size: .
V: TRBV6-5
J: TRBJ1-1
D: .
CDR3: CASGPVNTEAFF
DNA: TGTGCCAGCGGGCCTGTTAACACTGAAGCTTTCTTT

size: .
V: TRBV6-2/TRBV6-3
J: TRBJ2-2
D: TRBD1
CDR3: CASSSVQGHGELFF
DNA: TGTGCCAGCAGTTCCGTACAGGGGCACGGGGAGCTGTTTTTT

size: .
V: TRBV12-3/TRBV12-4
J: TRBJ2-2
D: .
CDR3: CASGYTGELFF
DNA: TGTGCCAGCGGATACACCGGGGAGCTGTTTTTT

size: .
V: TRBV7-8
J: TRBJ2-3
D: .
CDR3: CASSLGGGKLNTQYF
DNA: TGTGCCAGCAGCTTAGGGGGCGGGAAACTTAATACGCAGTATTTT

size: .
V: TRBV11-2
J: TRBJ2-5
D: .
CDR3: CASSLDFPRGRVQETQYF
DNA: TGTGCCAGCAGCTTAGATTTCCCGCGCGGAAGGGTACAAGAGACCCAGTACTTC

size: .
V: TRBV6-2/TRBV6-3
J: TRBJ1-3
D: .
CDR3: CASSDTGTRNTIYF
DNA: TGTGCCAGCAGTGACACAGGGACTCGAAACACCATATATTTT

size: .
V: TRBV7-9
J: TRBJ2-2
D: TRBD1
CDR3: CASSLFRGLGGELFF
DNA: TGTGCCAGCAGCTTATTCAGGGGGTTGGGCGGGGAGCTGTTTTTT

size: once
V: TRBV18
J: TRBJ1-6
D: TRBD1
CDR3: CASSPTGTGSNSPLHF
DNA: TGTGCCAGCTCACCAACTGGGACAGGGAGTAATTCACCCCTCCACTTT

size: .
V: TRBV5-6
J: TRBJ1-2
D: .
CDR3: CASSLGALGTSHGYTF
DNA: TGTGCCAGCAGCTTGGGGGCTCTGGGGACAAGCCATGGCTACACCTTC

size: .
V: TRBV5-1
J: TRBJ2-3
D: .
CDR3: CASSLIQRDTQYF
DNA: TGCGCCAGCAGCTTGATACAGCGTGATACGCAGTATTTT

size: .
V: TRBV4-3
J: TRBJ1-2
D: .
CDR3: CASSQVGGLSNYGYTF
DNA: TGCGCCAGCAGCCAAGTGGGTGGCCTGTCTAACTATGGCTACACCTTC

size: .
V: TRBV9
J: TRBJ1-1
D: .
CDR3: CASSPKVGATNTEAFF
DNA: TGTGCCAGCAGCCCCAAAGTTGGTGCCACGAACACTGAAGCTTTCTTT

size: .
V: TRBV7-2
J: TRBJ2-5
D: TRBD2
CDR3: CASSPSLVLAGGHSNF
DNA: TGTGCCAGCAGCCCTAGTTTAGTCCTAGCGGGGGGGCACTCTAACTTC

size: .
V: TRBV14
J: TRBJ2-5
D: .
CDR3: CASSQVLYETQYF
DNA: TGTGCCAGCAGCCAAGTTCTATACGAGACCCAGTACTTC

size: .
V: TRBV11-2
J: TRBJ2-5
D: TRBD1
CDR3: CASSFGTGQQETQYF
DNA: TGTGCCAGCAGCTTTGGGACAGGGCAACAAGAGACCCAGTACTTC

size: .
V: TRBV15
J: TRBJ2-1
D: .
CDR3: CATSEALSSYNEQFF
DNA: TGTGCCACCAGCGAGGCGTTAAGCTCCTACAATGAGCAGTTCTTC

size: .
V: TRBV12-3/TRBV12-4
J: TRBJ1-5
D: .
CDR3: CASSPYGNQPQHF
DNA: TGTGCCAGCAGCCCATATGGCAATCAGCCCCAGCATTTT